The 24 T cell receptor beta chains reported below all come from one sample, sequenced in a study of cytomegalovirus exposure and HLA in healthy donors. Researchers ran the PCR with 60 Vbeta and 13 Jbeta primers. The assay was immunoSEQ multiplex PCR, and TCRdb's table has in-frame clones only and misses some. This repertoire shows about 130,000 clones, 70% to 85% found once; its top ten account for under 3%. The sample taken for sequencing was PBMCs. The receptors come from a boy younger than 10 in good health and CMV-seronegative.

V and J are TRBV21-1 and TRBJ2-1; TRBD2 reflects the table's D call only, with no check against the DNA. TRBV21-1 is deemed a pseudogene. The CDR3 length is 14 residues. The CDR3 nucleotides read TGTGCCAGCAGCAACGCAGCGGGAGTAAATGAGCAGTTCTTC. Protein: CASSNAAGVNEQFF.

The chain uses TRBV5-4 and TRBJ2-5; the D gene is possibly TRBD2 (6 bases). Germline CDR1 SGHNT, CDR2 YYREEE (reference sequence). The CDR3 is 17 residues long. Trimming shortened V by 2 bases and J by 1 base, and 18 bases separated the two germline ends. The CDR3 coding sequence is TGTGCCAGCAGCTTTCCCGGGACTCCCGAAACCCAAGAGACCCAGTACTTC. Its protein product is CASSFPGTPETQETQYF.

The chain employs TRBV23-1 and TRBJ2-7; 7 nucleotides line up with TRBD1. TRBV23-1 falls under the ORF class, with uncertain function. Trimming at V came to 10 bases and at J to 0 bases, leaving 6 bases not matched to a gene. This CDR3 spans 13 amino acids. CDR3 bases: TGCGCCACCGTGGACAGGCTCTCCTACGAGCAGTACGTC. As protein: CATVDRLSYEQYV.

On this clone itself: One junction end disagrees with the germline gene, perhaps due to a read error. The genes are TRBV25-1 and TRBJ2-2; 10 nucleotides match TRBD1. The CDR3 contains 15 residues. From germline, CDR1 is MGHDK and CDR2 SYGVNS. CDR3 nucleotides: TGTGCCAGCAGCCCTGTGGACAGGGGGAACCGGGGAGCTGTTTTT. Amino acid sequence: CASSPVDRGNRGAVF. The complete variable domain, with remaining parts taken from reference TRBV25-1 and TRBJ2-2, reads EADIYQTPRYLVIGTGKKITLECSQTMGHDKMYWYQQDPGMELHLIHYSYGVNSTEKGDLSSESTVSRIRTEHFPLTLESARPSHTSQYLCASSPVDRGNRGAVFGEGSRLTVL.

The chain links TRBV15 to TRBJ1-2; 7 bases match TRBD1. This CDR3 contains 17 residues. Germline CDR1 reads LNHNV; CDR2 reads YYDKDF (reference sequence). The J segment lost 3 bases and the V segment lost 0 bases, leaving 10 bases of the junction unmatched. CDR3 residues: CATSRDLSGGLDYGYTF. DNA for the CDR3: TGTGCCACCAGCAGAGATTTATCAGGGGGTCTTGACTATGGCTACACCTTC. The complete variable domain, with remaining parts taken from reference TRBV15 and TRBJ1-2, reads DAMVIQNPRYQVTQFGKPVTLSCSQTLNHNVMYWYQQKSSQAPKLLFHYYDKDFNNEADTPDNFQSRRPNTSFCFLDIRSPGLGDTAMYLCATSRDLSGGLDYGYTFGSGTRLTVV.

The chain has TRBV7-3 and TRBJ2-7; tentative D call: TRBD2 (5 bases). Deletions cut 5 bases from V and 6 bases from J, with 14 bases between. The germline CDR1 and CDR2 sequences are SGHTA and FQGTGA. The CDR3 is made up of 13 amino acids. The DNA of the CDR3 is TGTGCCAGCAGCCCCGTTGGAGGCCTCGAGCAGTACTTC. Translation gives CASSPVGGLEQYF.

This chain joins TRBV19 and TRBJ2-7; unclear D gene. The germline gives CDR1 LNHDA, CDR2 SQIVND (reference sequence). V lost 9 bases and J lost 4, with 10 bases in between. This CDR3 spans 11 amino acids. The CDR3 spells CARTRSYEQYF. In DNA form, the CDR3 reads TGTGCCAGGACGCGGAGTTACGAGCAGTACTTC.

The chain links TRBV6-4 to TRBJ2-3; possible D gene TRBD2, 5 bases. The germline V gene encodes CDR1 MRHNA and CDR2 SNTAGT. This CDR3 spans 16 amino acids. The ends were cut back, 5 bases at V and 0 bases at J, with 15 bases in the middle. CDR3 DNA sequence: TGTGCCAGCAGTCCCACCCCCAGCGGTAGCACAGATACGCAGTATTTT. It encodes CASSPTPSGSTDTQYF.

The chain recombines TRBV19 with TRBJ1-5; TRBD1 matches 7 bases. V gave up 7 bases and J gave up 4 bases; unmatched junction bases: 7. Germline CDR1 LNHDA, CDR2 SQIVND (reference sequence). The CDR3 sequence is 14 residues long. Here the CDR3 reads CASNYLDRNQPQHF. CDR3 sequence (DNA): TGTGCCAGTAACTACTTGGACAGGAATCAGCCCCAGCATTTT.

The sample holds a few counts of this clone. The chain's CDR3 is CASSLTGLGNYGYTF. The CDR3, as DNA: TGTGCCAGTAGCCTCACAGGGTTGGGGAACTATGGCTACACCTTC. The chain is built from TRBV19 and TRBJ1-2; weak D call: TRBD1 (6 bases). V was shortened by 6 bases and J by 2 bases, with 16 bases between the two germline ends. Germline lookup yields CDR1 LNHDA and CDR2 SQIVND (reference sequence). This CDR3 has 15 residues.

The chain recombines TRBV7-9 with TRBJ1-1; 7 nucleotides align to TRBD1. CDR1 is SEHNR and CDR2 is FQNEAQ in the germline V gene (reference sequence). V was clipped by 4 bases and J by 0 bases; unmatched bases: 11. The CDR3 consists of 17 residues. This CDR3 is CASSSGRGQAVNTEAFF. The CDR3 nucleotides are TGTGCCAGCAGCTCAGGAAGGGGGCAGGCCGTGAACACTGAAGCTTTCTTT.

The J gene is TRBJ2-3, the V gene TRBV20-1; no clear D gene. The CDR3 length is 10 residues. Per germline, CDR1 DFQATT and CDR2 SNEGSKA (reference sequence). Trimming shortened V by 0 bases and J by 8 bases, and 3 bases separated the two germline ends. This CDR3 is CSARDRTQYF. As DNA, the CDR3 is TGCAGTGCTAGAGATCGTACGCAGTATTTT.

V usage is TRBV2 and J usage is TRBJ1-5, with 7 bases aligning to TRBD1. Germline loops: CDR1 SNHLY, CDR2 FYNNEI. This CDR3 region has 14 residues. Trimming cost V 6 bases and J 6 bases; bases outside gene matches: 8. DNA for the CDR3: TGTGCCAGCAGAAAAACAGGGGACGGTCAGCCCCAGCATTTT. Protein: CASRKTGDGQPQHF.

The chain links TRBV4-1 to TRBJ2-5, with D possibly being TRBD1 (5 bases). Trimming took 4 bases from V and 5 from J, leaving 14 bases between them. Germline V gene sequence: CDR1 MGHRA, CDR2 YSYEKL. The CDR3 totals 14 residues. The CDR3 DNA is TGCGCCAGCAGCCCCCTCCACCCAGGGGAGACCCAGTACTTC. Its protein is CASSPLHPGETQYF.

This rearrangement joins TRBV7-2 to TRBJ1-1, with a tentative D call TRBD1 (5 bases). CDR1 is SGHTA and CDR2 is FQGNSA in the germline V gene. V lost 5 bases to trimming and J lost 0 bases, with 13 bases between them. CDR3 size: 15 residues. The CDR3 is CASSPGGGLNTEAFF. CDR3 in DNA: TGTGCCAGCAGCCCGGGGGGAGGGCTGAACACTGAAGCTTTCTTT.

The V and J genes are TRBV5-6 and TRBJ2-7; 8 bases map to TRBD1. V gave up 2 bases and J gave up 4 bases; unmatched junction bases: 5. This CDR3 is 14 amino acids long. In germline, CDR1 is SGHDT, CDR2 YYEEEE. The chain's CDR3 is CASSLQGVGYEQYV. The CDR3 bases are TGTGCCAGCAGCTTACAGGGGGTAGGATACGAGCAGTACGTC.

The chain recombines TRBV6-4 with TRBJ2-1; 11 bases match TRBD1. CDR3 length: 16 amino acids. V lost 5 bases to trimming and J lost 4 bases; unmatched junction nucleotides: 7. Germline CDR1 and CDR2: MRHNA and SNTAGT. The CDR3 region is CASSPTGTGGYNEQFF. The CDR3 DNA reads TGTGCCAGCAGTCCTACCGGGACAGGGGGATACAATGAGCAGTTCTTC.

The chain recombines TRBV5-6 with TRBJ1-1; TRBD1 might be the D (6 bases). CDR1 and CDR2 from the germline V gene are SGHDT and YYEEEE. The CDR3 is 14 residues long. The V end lost 2 bases, the J end lost 3 bases, and 11 bases lay between the germline ends. CDR3 nucleotides: TGTGCCAGCAGCTTCCTACAGGGTTACACTGAAGCTTTCTTT. This codes for CASSFLQGYTEAFF.

The V and J genes are TRBV10-3 and TRBJ2-7; 15 bases are a match to TRBD2. The germline CDR1 and CDR2 sequences are ENHRY and SYGVKD. The CDR3 spans 14 residues. Germline trimming cut 6 bases from V and 9 bases from J; bases unmatched to any gene: 6. CDR3 region: CAIRPGLAGGPQYF. The CDR3 region has the DNA TGTGCCATCAGACCAGGACTAGCGGGGGGGCCGCAGTACTTC.

The chain uses TRBV19 and TRBJ1-1; D gene uncertain. Trimming shortened V by 7 bases and J by 5 bases, and 17 bases separated the two germline ends. Germline V gene lookup returns CDR1 LNHDA and CDR2 SQIVND (reference sequence). This CDR3 region has 14 residues. The CDR3 sequence: CASNPGSGRTEAFF. For the CDR3, the DNA is TGTGCCAGTAACCCGGGATCTGGACGGACTGAAGCTTTCTTT.

This chain uses TRBV5-1 with TRBJ2-4; D is perhaps TRBD2 (6 bases). Germline CDR1 is SGHRS and CDR2 is YFSETQ. Trimming removed 4 bases from V and 3 bases from J, with 26 bases in between. CDR3 length equals 19 residues. The CDR3 protein is CASSLGTDEDVIVKNIQYF. In nucleotides, the CDR3 is TGCGCCAGCAGCCTCGGGACTGATGAGGATGTTATCGTCAAAAACATTCAGTACTTC.

This clone was seen more than once but under ten times. The chain joins TRBV12-5 to TRBJ1-3, with a weak D call TRBD1 (6 bases). There are 14 residues in the CDR3. Between the trimmed V and J ends, which lost 5 bases and 4 bases, there was a span of 12 bases. Germline V gene data show CDR1 as LGHNT and CDR2 as FRNRAP. CDR3 DNA sequence: TGTGCTAGTGGTCCCCTCGACAGGGGAAACACCATATATTTT. Its protein product is CASGPLDRGNTIYF.

The chain employs TRBV29-1 and TRBJ2-1; D is possibly TRBD1 (5 bases). Trimming stripped 8 bases from V and 2 bases from J, with 7 bases between. This CDR3 region has 11 residues. The germline CDR1 and CDR2 sequences are SQVTM and ANQGSEA. The CDR3 spells CSQDTYNEQFF. CDR3 nucleotide sequence: TGCAGCCAGGACACCTACAATGAGCAGTTCTTC.

The V and J genes are TRBV2 and TRBJ2-1; 9 bases agree with TRBD1. Germline V gene lookup returns CDR1 SNHLY and CDR2 FYNNEI. The CDR3 spans 14 residues. V was clipped by 6 bases and J by 8 bases; unmatched bases: 8. This CDR3 is CASRQGARRDEQFF. The CDR3 coding sequence is TGTGCCAGCAGACAGGGGGCGCGTAGAGATGAGCAGTTCTTC.